This T cell receptor beta chain emerged from a study of shared clonotypes between healthy human individuals. Using immunoSEQ multiplex PCR, the repertoire was profiled, and TCRdb retains in-frame clones only, with some absent. This sample carries over a million clones, 95% to 97% of them seen once, and the ten largest clones take roughly 1.2%. Between the trimmed V and J ends, which lost 3 bases and 4 bases, there was a span of 16 bases. The germline CDR1 and CDR2 sequences are KGHSH and LQKENI. The CDR3 spans 15 residues. The V and J genes are TRBV18 and TRBJ2-7, with D tentatively TRBD2 (7 bases). Sequencing was performed on naive CD4+ T cells sorted from blood. Subset specified: CD45RA+ positively selected. The sequence was obtained from a man aged 25-40 years in good health. CDR3 nucleotide sequence: TGTGCCAGCTCACCCCCGGGGGGCCAACGTTACGAGCAGTACTTC. Translated, it gives CASSPPGGQRYEQYF.